This T cell receptor beta chain was recorded in a study of identifying expanded T cells in peripheral blood. Study-wide points: Over two and four weeks, about 16.4 and 19 clones changed, versus approximately 1.1 between replicates. Variance in clone template counts between approximately 2-week samples significantly increased with total template count across all healthy donors.

Sequenced by immunoSEQ multiplex PCR; TCRdb stores in-frame clones only, minus some. The sample lists 100,000 to 110,000 clones; over 70% were seen once. Collection occurred without any documented infections or immune events in donors. On this clone: Its antigen is currently unknown.

The sequencing sample was made of blood. This clonotype originated in a person between 18 and 75 years old in good health.

This chain's CDR3 is CASSYPGGQGSGELFF. CDR3 sequence (DNA): TGCGCCAGCAGCTATCCCGGGGGCCAGGGGTCCGGGGAGCTGTTTTTT. This chain connects TRBV5-1 to TRBJ2-2; perhaps D is TRBD1 or TRBD2 (6 bases each). V was cut by 3 bases and J by 6 bases, with 18 bases left in between. Germline V CDR1 and CDR2: SGHRS, YFSETQ. CDR3 length equals 16 residues.